This is a list of T cell receptor beta chains from one sample in a study of high-grade serous ovarian cancer treatment subgroups. Sequencing used immunoSEQ multiplex PCR; TCRdb keeps in-frame clones, though not all of them. This sample has 3,200 or so clones, with about 77% found just once. The sequenced material came from tumor tissue. These receptors were taken from a human donor with high-grade serous ovarian cancer. The CDR3 runs from the conserved cysteine through the conserved F or W. Fields, in order: V gene, D gene, J gene, clone size, CDR3 DNA, CDR3 protein. A D gene is named only where the DNA matches it firmly. For some rows the clone size is stated as once, few or many, or as a class when expanded; others skip it.

>TRBV9|.|TRBJ2-7|.
TGTGCCAGCAGCGTAGCCTTGCAGGGGTACACCTACGAGCAGTACTTC
CASSVALQGYTYEQYF
>TRBV7-8|.|TRBJ1-4|once
TGTGCCAGCAGCCCAAACAGGGTTAGGGCTAATGAAAAACTGTTTTTT
CASSPNRVRANEKLFF
>TRBV6-5|.|TRBJ2-7|.
TGTGCCAGCAGTGGGCTTGACGAGGCCTACGAGCAGTACTTC
CASSGLDEAYEQYF
>TRBV14|.|TRBJ1-1|.
TGTGCCAGCAGCAGTACCGGAGGGTCAGAAGCTTTCTTT
CASSSTGGSEAFF
>TRBV28|.|TRBJ1-1|.
TGTGCCAGCAGTTTAATGGGGAAGAACACTGAAGCTTTCTTT
CASSLMGKNTEAFF
>TRBV10-3|.|TRBJ2-3|.
TGTGCCATCAGGCGCGGGGAAGTTAAAGATACGCAGTATTTT
CAIRRGEVKDTQYF
>TRBV19|TRBD1|TRBJ1-1|.
TGTGCCAGTAGTACCACCGGTGACAGGGCTGGGGCTTTCTTT
CASSTTGDRAGAFF
>TRBV10-3|.|TRBJ2-2|.
TGTGCCATCAGGCCGGGACTGGACACCGGGGAGCTGTTTTTT
CAIRPGLDTGELFF
>TRBV19|.|TRBJ1-1|.
TGTGCCAGTAGTACGGGGAGGCACCCTGAAGCTTTCTTT
CASSTGRHPEAFF
>TRBV12-5|.|TRBJ2-3|.
TGTGCTAGTGGTTTGGATTTAGATACGCAGTATTTT
CASGLDLDTQYF
>TRBV18|.|TRBJ1-4|.
TGTGCCAGCTCTTCGGGGGTCAATGAAAAACTGTTTTTT
CASSSGVNEKLFF
>TRBV28|.|TRBJ1-3|.
TGTGCCAGCAGTTTTAAAGGCACCATATATTTT
CASSFKGTIYF
>TRBV7-3|.|TRBJ1-6|.
TGTGCCAGCAGCCAGGGGAGTTATAATTCACCCCTCCACTTT
CASSQGSYNSPLHF
>TRBV7-2|TRBD2|TRBJ2-5|once
TGTGCCAGCAGCTTAGCTAGCGGGAGTCAGGAGCAGTACTTC
CASSLASGSQEQYF
>TRBV19|.|TRBJ2-7|.
TGTGCCAGTAGTATGGTGGGACCCACTCCCGCCGAGCAGTACTTC
CASSMVGPTPAEQYF
>TRBV5-5|.|TRBJ2-2|.
TGTGCCAGCAGCCCCACCACTGTGGGCAGAAGCACCGGGGAGCTGTTTTTT
CASSPTTVGRSTGELFF
>TRBV15|.|TRBJ2-1|once
TGTGCCACCAGCAGAGAGAGGCCCCGACCTGGCGATGAGCAGTTCTTC
CATSRERPRPGDEQFF
>TRBV6-1|.|TRBJ1-2|.
TGTGCCAGCAGTGAACGTAAGAACTATGGCTACACCTTC
CASSERKNYGYTF
>TRBV5-1|TRBD1|TRBJ2-1|.
TGCGCCAGCAACCCTGGGGACAGGGAGAATGAGCAGTTCTTC
CASNPGDRENEQFF
>TRBV5-1|.|TRBJ2-6|.
TGCGCCAGCAGCTCAGGCGTGGCTGCTGGGGCCAACGTCCTGACTTTC
CASSSGVAAGANVLTF
>TRBV7-6|.|TRBJ2-3|.
TGTGCCAGCGGTATAGCGAATACGCAGTATTTT
CASGIANTQYF
>TRBV29-1|TRBD1|TRBJ2-3|.
TGCAGCGTTGAAGGACAGGGGAACACAGATACGCAGTATTTT
CSVEGQGNTDTQYF
>TRBV19|.|TRBJ2-2|.
TGTGCCAGTACCGGGAGGCAGGGGGCCGGCGGGGAGCTGTTTTTT
CASTGRQGAGGELFF
>TRBV6-4|.|TRBJ2-2|large
TGTGCCAGCAGTGACAGGGGCACCGGGGAGCTGTTTTTT
CASSDRGTGELFF
>TRBV6-1|.|TRBJ2-3|few
TGTGCCAGCAACGACGGCAGGGCCACAGATACGCAGTATTTT
CASNDGRATDTQYF
>TRBV5-1|TRBD2|TRBJ2-2|.
TGCGCCAGCAGCTTGGATTTAGCGGGAGTCACCGGGGAGCTGTTTTTT
CASSLDLAGVTGELFF
>TRBV27|.|TRBJ2-7|.
TGTGCCAGCAGTTTAGTTTGGGGGAGCATCTACGAGCAGTACTTC
CASSLVWGSIYEQYF
>TRBV9|TRBD2|TRBJ2-7|.
TGTGCCAGCAGCGCTCAAAGGGGAGCGGGAGTGCCCGAGCAGTACTTC
CASSAQRGAGVPEQYF
>TRBV4-1|.|TRBJ2-3|.
TGCGCCAGCAGCCAAGAAAAACACGTCGATACGCAGTATTTT
CASSQEKHVDTQYF
>TRBV7-8|.|TRBJ2-1|.
TGTGCCAGCAGCCCACGGGGGACACTGGGGAATGAGCAGTTCTTC
CASSPRGTLGNEQFF
>TRBV7-3|.|TRBJ2-2|.
TGTGCCAGCAGCCTTGGATATACCGGGGAGCTGTTTTTT
CASSLGYTGELFF
>TRBV5-1|TRBD2|TRBJ2-1|.
TGCGCCAGCAGCGCGCGACTAGCGGGAGAGGATGAGCAGTTCTTC
CASSARLAGEDEQFF
>TRBV28|TRBD1|TRBJ2-7|.
TGTGCCAGCAGTTTGTGGGACAGGGCCAACGAGCAGTACTTC
CASSLWDRANEQYF